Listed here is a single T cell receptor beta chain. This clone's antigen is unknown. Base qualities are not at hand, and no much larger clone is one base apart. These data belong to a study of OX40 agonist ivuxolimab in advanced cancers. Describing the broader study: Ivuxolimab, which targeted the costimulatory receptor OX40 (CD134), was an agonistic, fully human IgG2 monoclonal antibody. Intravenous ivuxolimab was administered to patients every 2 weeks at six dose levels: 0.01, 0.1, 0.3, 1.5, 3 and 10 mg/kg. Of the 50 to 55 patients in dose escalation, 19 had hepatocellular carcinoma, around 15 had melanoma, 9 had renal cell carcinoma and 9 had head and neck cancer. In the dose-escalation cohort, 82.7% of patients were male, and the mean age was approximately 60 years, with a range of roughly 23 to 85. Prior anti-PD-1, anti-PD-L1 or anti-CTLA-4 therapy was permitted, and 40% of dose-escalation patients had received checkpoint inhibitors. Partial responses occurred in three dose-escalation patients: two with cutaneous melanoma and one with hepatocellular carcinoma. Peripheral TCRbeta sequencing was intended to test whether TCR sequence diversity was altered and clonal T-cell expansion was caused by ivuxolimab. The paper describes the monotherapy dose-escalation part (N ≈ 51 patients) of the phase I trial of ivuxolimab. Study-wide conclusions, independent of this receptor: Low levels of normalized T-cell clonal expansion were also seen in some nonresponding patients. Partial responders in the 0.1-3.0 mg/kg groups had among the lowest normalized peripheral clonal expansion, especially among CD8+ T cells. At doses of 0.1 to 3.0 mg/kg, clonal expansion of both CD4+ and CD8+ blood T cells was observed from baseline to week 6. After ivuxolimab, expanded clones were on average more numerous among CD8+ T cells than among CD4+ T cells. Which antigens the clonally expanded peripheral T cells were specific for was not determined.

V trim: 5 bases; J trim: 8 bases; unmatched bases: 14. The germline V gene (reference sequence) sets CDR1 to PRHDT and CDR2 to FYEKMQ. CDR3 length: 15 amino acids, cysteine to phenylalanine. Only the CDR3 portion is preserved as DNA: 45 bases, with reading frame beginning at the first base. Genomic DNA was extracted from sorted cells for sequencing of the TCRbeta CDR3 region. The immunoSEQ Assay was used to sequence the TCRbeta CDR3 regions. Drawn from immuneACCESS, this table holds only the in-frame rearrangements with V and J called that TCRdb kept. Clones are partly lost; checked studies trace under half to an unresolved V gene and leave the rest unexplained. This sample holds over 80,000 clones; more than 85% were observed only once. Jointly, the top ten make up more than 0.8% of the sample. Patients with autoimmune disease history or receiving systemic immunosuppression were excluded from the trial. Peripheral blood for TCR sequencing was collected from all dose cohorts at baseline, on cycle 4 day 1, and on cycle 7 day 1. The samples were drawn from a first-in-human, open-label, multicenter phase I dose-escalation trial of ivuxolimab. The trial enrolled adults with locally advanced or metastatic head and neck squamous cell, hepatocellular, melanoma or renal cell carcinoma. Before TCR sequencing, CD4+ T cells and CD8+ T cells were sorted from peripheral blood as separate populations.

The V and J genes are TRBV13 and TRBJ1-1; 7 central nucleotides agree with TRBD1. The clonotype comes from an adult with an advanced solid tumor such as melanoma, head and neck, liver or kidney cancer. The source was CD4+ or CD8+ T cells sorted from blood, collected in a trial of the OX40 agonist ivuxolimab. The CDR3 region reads CASSRTERMTGEAFF. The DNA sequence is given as TGTGCCAGCAGCCGAACCGAACGAATGACAGGGGAAGCTTTCTTT.